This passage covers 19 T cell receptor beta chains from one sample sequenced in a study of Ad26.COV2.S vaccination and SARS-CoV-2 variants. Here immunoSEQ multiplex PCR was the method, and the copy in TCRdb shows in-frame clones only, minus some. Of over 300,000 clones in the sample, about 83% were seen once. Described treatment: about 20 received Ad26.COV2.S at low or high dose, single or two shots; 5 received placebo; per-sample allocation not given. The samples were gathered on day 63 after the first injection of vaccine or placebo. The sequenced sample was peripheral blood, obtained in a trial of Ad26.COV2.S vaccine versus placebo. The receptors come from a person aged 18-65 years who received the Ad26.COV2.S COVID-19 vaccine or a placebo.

In DNA form, the CDR3 reads TGTGCTAGTGGTTTGGTACAAGTGGGTGGAGATCAGCCCCAGCATTTT. This codes for CASGLVQVGGDQPQHF. The rearrangement joins TRBV12-5 to TRBJ1-5; unclear D gene. Germline V lookup: CDR1 LGHNT, CDR2 FRNRAP. The CDR3 is 16 residues long. The germline V and J ends were trimmed by 0 bases and 5 bases, with 14 bases remaining between them.

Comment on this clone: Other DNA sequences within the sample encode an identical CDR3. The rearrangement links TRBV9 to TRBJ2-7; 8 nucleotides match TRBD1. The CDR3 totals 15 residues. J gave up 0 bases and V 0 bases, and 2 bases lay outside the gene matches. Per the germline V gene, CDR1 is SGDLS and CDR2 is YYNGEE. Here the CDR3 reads CASSVGGTGSYEQYF. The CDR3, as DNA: TGTGCCAGCAGCGTAGGTGGGACAGGCTCCTACGAGCAGTACTTC.

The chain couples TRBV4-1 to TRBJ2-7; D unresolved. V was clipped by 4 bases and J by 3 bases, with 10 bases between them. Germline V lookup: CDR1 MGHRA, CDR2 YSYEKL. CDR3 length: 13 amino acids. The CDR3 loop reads CASSPLDGYEQYF. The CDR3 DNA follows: TGCGCCAGCAGCCCATTGGACGGCTACGAGCAGTACTTC.

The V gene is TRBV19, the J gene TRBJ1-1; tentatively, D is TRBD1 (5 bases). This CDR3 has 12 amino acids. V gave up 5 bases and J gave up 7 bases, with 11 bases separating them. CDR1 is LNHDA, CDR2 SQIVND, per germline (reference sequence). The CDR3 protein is CASSGRGREAFF. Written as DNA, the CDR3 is TGTGCCAGTAGTGGGCGGGGCCGTGAAGCTTTCTTT.

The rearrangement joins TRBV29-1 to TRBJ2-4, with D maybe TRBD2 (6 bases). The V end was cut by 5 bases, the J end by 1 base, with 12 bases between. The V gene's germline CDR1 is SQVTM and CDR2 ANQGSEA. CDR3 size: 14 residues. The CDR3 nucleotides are TGCAGCGTTTCCTCGGAGGGCGCCAAAAACATTCAGTACTTC. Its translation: CSVSSEGAKNIQYF.

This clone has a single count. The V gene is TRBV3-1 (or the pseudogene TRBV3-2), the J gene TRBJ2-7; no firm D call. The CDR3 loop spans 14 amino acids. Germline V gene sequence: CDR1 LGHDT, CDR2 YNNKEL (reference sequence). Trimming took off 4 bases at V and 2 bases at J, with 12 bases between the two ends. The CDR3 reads CASSRSRQAYEQYF. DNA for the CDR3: TGTGCCAGCAGCCGATCACGTCAGGCCTACGAGCAGTACTTC.

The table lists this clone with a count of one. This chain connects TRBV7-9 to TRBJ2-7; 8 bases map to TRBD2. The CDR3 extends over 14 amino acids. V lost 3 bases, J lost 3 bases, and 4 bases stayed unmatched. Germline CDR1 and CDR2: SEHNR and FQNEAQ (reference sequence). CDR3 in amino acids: CASSFGLAGYEQYF. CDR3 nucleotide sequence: TGTGCCAGCAGCTTCGGTCTAGCGGGCTACGAGCAGTACTTC.

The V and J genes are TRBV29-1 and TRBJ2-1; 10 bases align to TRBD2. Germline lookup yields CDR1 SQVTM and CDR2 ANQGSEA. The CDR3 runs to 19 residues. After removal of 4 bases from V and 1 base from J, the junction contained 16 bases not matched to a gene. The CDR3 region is CSVGPGWLAGAASYNEQFF. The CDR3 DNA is TGCAGCGTTGGTCCAGGGTGGCTAGCGGGAGCGGCGTCCTACAATGAGCAGTTCTTC.

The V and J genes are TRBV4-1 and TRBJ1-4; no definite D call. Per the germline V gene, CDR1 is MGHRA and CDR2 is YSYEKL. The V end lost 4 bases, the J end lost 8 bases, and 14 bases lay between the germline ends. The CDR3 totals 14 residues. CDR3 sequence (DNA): TGCGCCAGCAGCCCTCGGGGTCCGAAAGAAAAACTGTTTTTT. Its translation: CASSPRGPKEKLFF.

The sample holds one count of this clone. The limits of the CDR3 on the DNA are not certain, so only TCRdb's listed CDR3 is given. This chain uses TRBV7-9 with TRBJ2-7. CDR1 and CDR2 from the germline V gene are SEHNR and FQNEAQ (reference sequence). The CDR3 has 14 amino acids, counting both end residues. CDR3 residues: CASSSSWDAGEQYF.

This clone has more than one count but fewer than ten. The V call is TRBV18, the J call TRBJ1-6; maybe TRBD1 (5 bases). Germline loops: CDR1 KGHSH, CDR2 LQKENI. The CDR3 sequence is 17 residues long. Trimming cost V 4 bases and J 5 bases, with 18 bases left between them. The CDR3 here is CASSRLDSGPDNSPLHF. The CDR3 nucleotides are TGTGCCAGCTCACGCCTGGACTCGGGGCCGGATAATTCACCCCTCCACTTT.

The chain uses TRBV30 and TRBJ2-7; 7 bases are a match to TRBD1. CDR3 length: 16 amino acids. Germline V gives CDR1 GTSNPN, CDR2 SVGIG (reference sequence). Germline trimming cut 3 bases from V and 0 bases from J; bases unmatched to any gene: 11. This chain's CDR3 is CAWRGHQGVHSYEQYF. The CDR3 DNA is TGTGCCTGGAGGGGACATCAGGGGGTGCACTCCTACGAGCAGTACTTC. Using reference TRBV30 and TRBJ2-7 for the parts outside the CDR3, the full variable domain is SQTIHQWPATLVQPVGSPLSLECTVEGTSNPNLYWYRQAAGRGLQLLFYSVGIGQISSEVPQNLSASRPQDRQFILSSKKLLLSDSGFYLCAWRGHQGVHSYEQYFGPGTRLTVT.

The CDR3 spells CAISDQGVGNTEAFF. As DNA, the CDR3 is TGTGCCATCAGTGATCAGGGTGTGGGGAACACTGAAGCTTTCTTT. V gene TRBV10-3 combines with J gene TRBJ1-1, with D possibly matching TRBD1 (5 bases). The ends were cut back, 3 bases at V and 1 base at J, with 12 bases in the middle. CDR3 length equals 15 residues. Germline loops: CDR1 ENHRY, CDR2 SYGVKD.

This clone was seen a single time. The CDR3 DNA is TGTGCTAGTGGCCCCTCTGGGGTAGAGACCCAGTACTTC. Its translation: CASGPSGVETQYF. The chain has TRBV12-5 and TRBJ2-5; D is uncertain. Germline V gene lookup returns CDR1 LGHNT and CDR2 FRNRAP. Trimming stripped 6 bases from V and 4 bases from J, with 12 bases between. CDR3 size: 13 residues.

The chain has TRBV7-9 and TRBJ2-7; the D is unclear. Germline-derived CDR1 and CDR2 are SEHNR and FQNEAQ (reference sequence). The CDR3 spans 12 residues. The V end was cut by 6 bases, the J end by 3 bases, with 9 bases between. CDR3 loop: CASRRQNYEQYF. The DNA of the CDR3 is TGTGCCAGCAGACGACAAAACTACGAGCAGTACTTC. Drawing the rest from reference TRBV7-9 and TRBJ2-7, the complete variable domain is DTGVSQNPRHKITKRGQNVTFRCDPISEHNRLYWYRQTLGQGPEFLTYFQNEAQLEKSRLLSDRFSAERPKGSFSTLEIQRTEQGDSAMYLCASRRQNYEQYFGPGTRLTVT.

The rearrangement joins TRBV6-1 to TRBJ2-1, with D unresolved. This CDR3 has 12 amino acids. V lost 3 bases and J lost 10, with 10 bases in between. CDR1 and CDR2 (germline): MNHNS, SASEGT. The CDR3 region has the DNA TGTGCCAGCAGTGATAATGCACCCGAGCAGTTCTTC. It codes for CASSDNAPEQFF.

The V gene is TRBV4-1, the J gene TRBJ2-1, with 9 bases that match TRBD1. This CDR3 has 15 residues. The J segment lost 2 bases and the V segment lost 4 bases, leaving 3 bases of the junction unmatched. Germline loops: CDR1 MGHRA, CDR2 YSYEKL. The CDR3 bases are TGCGCCAGCAGCCCGGGACAGGGCCCCTACAATGAGCAGTTCTTC. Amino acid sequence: CASSPGQGPYNEQFF.

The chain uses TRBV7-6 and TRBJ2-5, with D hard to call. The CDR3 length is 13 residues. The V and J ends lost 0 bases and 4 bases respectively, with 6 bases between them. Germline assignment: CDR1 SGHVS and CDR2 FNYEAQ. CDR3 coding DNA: TGTGCCAGCAGCTTAGCCTTTGGAGAGACCCAGTACTTC. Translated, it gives CASSLAFGETQYF.

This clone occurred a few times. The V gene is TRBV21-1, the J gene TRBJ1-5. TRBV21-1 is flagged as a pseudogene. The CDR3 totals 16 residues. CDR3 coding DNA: TGTGCCAGCAGCCGCCTTCGCCCAGGGAGTTGTCAGCCCCAGCATTTT. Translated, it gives CASSRLRPGSCQPQHF.